This T cell receptor beta chain appears in the sequencing data of a study of shared clonotypes between healthy human individuals. Looking at the study overall: CD4 naive and CD4 memory each took three plates per donor, while CD8 naive took two and CD8 memory one. Study findings and constraints: Non-shared clonotypes had lower generation probabilities than those shared by all four donors.

Method: immunoSEQ multiplex PCR; TCRdb's copy keeps in-frame clones and lacks some. The table includes around 2,000,000 clones, around 93% detected once. CDR1 is MNHEY and CDR2 is SMNVEV in the germline V gene (reference sequence). J lost 2 bases, V lost 4 bases, and 9 bases had no gene match. CDR3 length: 17 residues. With respect to this clone: The target antigen is unknown.

CD45RO-negative cells were positively selected for CCR7, leaving out terminally differentiated effector memory CD45RA+ cells. All donors qualified as healthy HIV-negative adults and had experienced no recent acute infections or vaccinations. This rearrangement joins TRBV27 to TRBJ2-3; 10 bases line up with TRBD2. Sequencing was carried out using naive CD8+ T cells from PBMCs. This sequence originates from a man aged 18 to 29 in good health. Some clones in this sample may be carry-over from other donors' samples. DNA for the CDR3: TGTGCCAGCAGTTCCATTACGCTAGCGGGGGACACAGATACGCAGTATTTT. This sequence encodes CASSSITLAGDTDTQYF.